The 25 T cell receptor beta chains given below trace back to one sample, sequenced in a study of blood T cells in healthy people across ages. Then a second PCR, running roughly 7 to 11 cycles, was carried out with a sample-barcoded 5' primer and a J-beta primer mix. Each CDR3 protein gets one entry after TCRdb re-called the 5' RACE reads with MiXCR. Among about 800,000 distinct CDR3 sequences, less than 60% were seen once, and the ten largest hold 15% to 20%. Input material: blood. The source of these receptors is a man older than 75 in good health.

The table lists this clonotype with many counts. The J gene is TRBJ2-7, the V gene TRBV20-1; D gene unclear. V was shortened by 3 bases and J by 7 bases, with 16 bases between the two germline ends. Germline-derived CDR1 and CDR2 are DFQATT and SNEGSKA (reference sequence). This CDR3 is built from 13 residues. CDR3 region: CSASRTVVGEQYF. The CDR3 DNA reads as TGCAGTGCTAGTCGAACAGTAGTGGGAGAGCAGTACTTC.

The CDR3 DNA follows: TGCAGTGCTAGACGGCGGATGTCAGATACGCAGTATTTT. Translated: CSARRRMSDTQYF. The V call is TRBV20-1, the J call TRBJ2-3; the D is unclear. Germline loops: CDR1 DFQATT, CDR2 SNEGSKA (reference sequence). Trimming took 2 bases from V and 4 from J, leaving 10 bases between them. The CDR3 runs 13 residues.

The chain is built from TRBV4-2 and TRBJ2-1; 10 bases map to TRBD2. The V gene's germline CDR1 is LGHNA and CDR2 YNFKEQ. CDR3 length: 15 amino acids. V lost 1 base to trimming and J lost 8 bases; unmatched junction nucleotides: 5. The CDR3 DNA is TGTGCCAGCAGCCAAGTTCTAGCGGGGGTAGATGAGCAGTTCTTC. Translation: CASSQVLAGVDEQFF.

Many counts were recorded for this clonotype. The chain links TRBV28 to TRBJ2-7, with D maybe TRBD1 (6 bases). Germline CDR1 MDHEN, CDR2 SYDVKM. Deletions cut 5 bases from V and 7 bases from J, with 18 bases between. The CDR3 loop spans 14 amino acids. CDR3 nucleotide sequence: TGTGCCAGCAGTATGGACAGCTCCTACAATGAGCAGTACTTC. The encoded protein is CASSMDSSYNEQYF.

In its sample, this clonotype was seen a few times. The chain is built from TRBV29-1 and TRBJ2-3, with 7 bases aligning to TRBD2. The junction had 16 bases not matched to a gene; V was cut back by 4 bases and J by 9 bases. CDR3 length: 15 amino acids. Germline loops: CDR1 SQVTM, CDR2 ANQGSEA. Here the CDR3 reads CSVGGGGELKETQYF. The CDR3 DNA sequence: TGCAGCGTTGGGGGCGGGGGAGAACTAAAGGAGACGCAGTATTTT.

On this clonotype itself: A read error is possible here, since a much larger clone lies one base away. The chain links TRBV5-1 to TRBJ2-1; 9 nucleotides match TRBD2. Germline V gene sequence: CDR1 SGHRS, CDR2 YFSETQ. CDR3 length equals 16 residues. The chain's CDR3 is CASSFNSGSSYNERFF. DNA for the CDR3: TGCGCCAGCAGCTTTAATAGCGGGAGTTCCTACAATGAGCGGTTCTTC.

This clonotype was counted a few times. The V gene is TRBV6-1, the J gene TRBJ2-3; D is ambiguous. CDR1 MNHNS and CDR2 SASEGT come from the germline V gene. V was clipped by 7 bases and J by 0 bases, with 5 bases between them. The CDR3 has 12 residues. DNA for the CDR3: TGTGCCAGCAAAGGGAGCACAGATACGCAGTATTTT. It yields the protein CASKGSTDTQYF.

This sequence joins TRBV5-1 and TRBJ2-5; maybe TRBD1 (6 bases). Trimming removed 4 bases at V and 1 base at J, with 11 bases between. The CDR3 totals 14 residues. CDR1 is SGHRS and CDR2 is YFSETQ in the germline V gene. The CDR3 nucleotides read TGCGCCAGCAGCGAACAGGGTCGCCAAGAGACCCAGTACTTC. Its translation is CASSEQGRQETQYF.

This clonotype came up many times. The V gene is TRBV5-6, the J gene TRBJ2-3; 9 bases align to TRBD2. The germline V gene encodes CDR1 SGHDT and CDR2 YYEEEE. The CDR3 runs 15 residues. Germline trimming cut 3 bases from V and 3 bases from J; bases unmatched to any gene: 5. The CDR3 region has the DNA TGTGCCAGCAGCTCTAGCGGGATCGGGACAGATACGCAGTATTTT. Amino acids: CASSSSGIGTDTQYF.

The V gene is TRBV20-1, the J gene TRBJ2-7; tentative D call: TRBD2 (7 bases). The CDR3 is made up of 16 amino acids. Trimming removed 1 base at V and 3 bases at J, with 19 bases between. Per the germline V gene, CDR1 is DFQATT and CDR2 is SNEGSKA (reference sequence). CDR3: CSARGDAGAKGYEQYF. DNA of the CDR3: TGCAGTGCTAGAGGTGATGCGGGGGCGAAAGGCTACGAGCAGTACTTC.

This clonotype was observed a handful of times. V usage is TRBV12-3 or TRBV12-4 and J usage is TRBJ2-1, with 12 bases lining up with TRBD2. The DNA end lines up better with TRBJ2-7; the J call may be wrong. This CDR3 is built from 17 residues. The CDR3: CASSLGTSGASYNEQYF. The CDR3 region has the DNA TGTGCCAGCAGTTTAGGGACTAGCGGGGCCTCCTACAATGAGCAGTACTTC.

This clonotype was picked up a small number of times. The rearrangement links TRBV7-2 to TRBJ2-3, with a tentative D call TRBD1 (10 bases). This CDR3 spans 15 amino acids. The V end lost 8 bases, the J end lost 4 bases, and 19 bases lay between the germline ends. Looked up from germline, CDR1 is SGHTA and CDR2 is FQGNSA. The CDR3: CASLAGTGAPDTQYF. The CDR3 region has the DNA TGTGCCAGCCTAGCGGGGACAGGGGCCCCAGATACGCAGTATTTT.

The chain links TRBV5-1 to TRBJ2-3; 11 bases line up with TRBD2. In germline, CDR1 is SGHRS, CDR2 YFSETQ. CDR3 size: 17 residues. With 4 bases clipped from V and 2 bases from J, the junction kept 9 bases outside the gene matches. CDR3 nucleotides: TGCGCCAGCAGCCAACTAGGGACTAGCGGTAACACAGATACGCAGTATTTT. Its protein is CASSQLGTSGNTDTQYF.

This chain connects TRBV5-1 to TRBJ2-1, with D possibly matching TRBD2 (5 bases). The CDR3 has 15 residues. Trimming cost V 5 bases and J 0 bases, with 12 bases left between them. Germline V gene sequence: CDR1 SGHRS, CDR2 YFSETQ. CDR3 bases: TGCGCCAGCAGGAGAGCGGAGAGCTCCTACAATGAGCAGTTCTTC. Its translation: CASRRAESSYNEQFF. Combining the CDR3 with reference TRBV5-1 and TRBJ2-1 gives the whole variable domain KAGVTQTPRYLIKTRGQQVTLSCSPISGHRSVSWYQQTPGQGLQFLFEYFSETQRNKGNFPGRFSGRQFSNSRSEMNVSTLELGDSALYLCASRRAESSYNEQFFGPGTRLTVL.

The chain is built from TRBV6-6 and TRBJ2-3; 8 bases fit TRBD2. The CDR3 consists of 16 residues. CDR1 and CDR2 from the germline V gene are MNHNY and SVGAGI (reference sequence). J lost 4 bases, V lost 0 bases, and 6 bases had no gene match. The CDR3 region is CASSYSPGGHSDTQYF. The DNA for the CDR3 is TGTGCCAGCAGTTACTCTCCGGGGGGGCATTCAGATACGCAGTATTTT.

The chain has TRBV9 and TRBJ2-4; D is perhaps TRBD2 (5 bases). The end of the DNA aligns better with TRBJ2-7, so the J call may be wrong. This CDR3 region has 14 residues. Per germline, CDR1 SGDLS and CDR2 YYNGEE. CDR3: CASSLCEVGDEQYF. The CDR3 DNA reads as TGTGCCAGCAGTCTCTGCGAGGTGGGAGACGAGCAGTACTTC.

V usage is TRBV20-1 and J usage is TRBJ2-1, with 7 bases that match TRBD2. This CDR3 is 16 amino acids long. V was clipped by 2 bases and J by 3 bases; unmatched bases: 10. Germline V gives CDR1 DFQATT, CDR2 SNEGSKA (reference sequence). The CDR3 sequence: CSARPSTSGIYNEQFF. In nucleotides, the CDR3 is TGCAGTGCTAGACCTTCTACCAGCGGGATCTACAATGAGCAGTTCTTC.

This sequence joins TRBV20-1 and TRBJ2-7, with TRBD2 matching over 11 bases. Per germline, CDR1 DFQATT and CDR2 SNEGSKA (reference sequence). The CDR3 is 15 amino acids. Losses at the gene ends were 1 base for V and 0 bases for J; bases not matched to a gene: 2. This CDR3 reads CSARAGLADSYEQYF. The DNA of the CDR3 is TGCAGTGCTAGAGCGGGACTAGCGGACTCCTACGAGCAGTACTTC.

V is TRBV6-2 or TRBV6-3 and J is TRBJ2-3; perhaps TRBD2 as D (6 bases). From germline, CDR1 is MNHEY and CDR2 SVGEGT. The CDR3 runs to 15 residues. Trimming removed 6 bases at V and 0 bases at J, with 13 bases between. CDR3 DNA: TGTGCCAGCAGCGCGGGACTCTCTAGCACAGATACGCAGTATTTT. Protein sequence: CASSAGLSSTDTQYF.

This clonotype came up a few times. DNA for the CDR3: TGTGCCAGCAGCTTAGGACGACCAGGGACTAGCCGTACAGATACGCAGTATTTT. This gives the protein CASSLGRPGTSRTDTQYF. The rearrangement links TRBV7-9 to TRBJ2-3; 9 nucleotides match TRBD2. The CDR3 is made up of 18 amino acids. From germline, CDR1 is SEHNR and CDR2 FQNEAQ (reference sequence). Trimming at V came to 1 base and at J to 3 bases, leaving 11 bases not matched to a gene.

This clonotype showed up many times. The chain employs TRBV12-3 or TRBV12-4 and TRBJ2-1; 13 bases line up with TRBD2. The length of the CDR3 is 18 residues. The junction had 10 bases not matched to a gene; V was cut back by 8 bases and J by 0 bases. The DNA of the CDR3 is TGTGCCAGCTTTTTCAGACTAGCGGGAGGAGGCTCCTACAATGAGCAGTTCTTC. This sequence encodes CASFFRLAGGGSYNEQFF.

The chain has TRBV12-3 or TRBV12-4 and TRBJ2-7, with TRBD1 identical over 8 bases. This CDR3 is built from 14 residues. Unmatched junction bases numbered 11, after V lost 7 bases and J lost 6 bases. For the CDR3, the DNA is TGTGCCAGCAATCCGGGACAGGTGAAGCGCGAGCAGTACTTC. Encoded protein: CASNPGQVKREQYF.

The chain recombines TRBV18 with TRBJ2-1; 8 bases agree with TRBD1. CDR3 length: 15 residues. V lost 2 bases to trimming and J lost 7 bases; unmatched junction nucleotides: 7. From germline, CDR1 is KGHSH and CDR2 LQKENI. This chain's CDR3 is CASSPMRQGRNEQFF. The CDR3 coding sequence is TGTGCCAGCTCACCAATGAGACAGGGGCGGAATGAGCAGTTCTTC.

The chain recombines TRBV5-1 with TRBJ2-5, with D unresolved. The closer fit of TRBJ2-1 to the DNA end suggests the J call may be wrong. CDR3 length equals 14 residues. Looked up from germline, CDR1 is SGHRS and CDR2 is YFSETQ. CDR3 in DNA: TGCGCCAGCAGCCCAGGTGCCACACAAGAGACCCAGTTCTTC. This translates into CASSPGATQETQFF.

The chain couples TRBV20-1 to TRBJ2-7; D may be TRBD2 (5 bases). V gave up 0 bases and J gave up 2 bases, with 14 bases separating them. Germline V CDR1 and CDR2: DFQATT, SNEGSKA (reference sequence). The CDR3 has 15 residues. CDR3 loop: CSARDSAVFTYEQYF. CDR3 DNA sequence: TGCAGTGCTAGAGATTCAGCGGTTTTCACCTACGAGCAGTACTTC.